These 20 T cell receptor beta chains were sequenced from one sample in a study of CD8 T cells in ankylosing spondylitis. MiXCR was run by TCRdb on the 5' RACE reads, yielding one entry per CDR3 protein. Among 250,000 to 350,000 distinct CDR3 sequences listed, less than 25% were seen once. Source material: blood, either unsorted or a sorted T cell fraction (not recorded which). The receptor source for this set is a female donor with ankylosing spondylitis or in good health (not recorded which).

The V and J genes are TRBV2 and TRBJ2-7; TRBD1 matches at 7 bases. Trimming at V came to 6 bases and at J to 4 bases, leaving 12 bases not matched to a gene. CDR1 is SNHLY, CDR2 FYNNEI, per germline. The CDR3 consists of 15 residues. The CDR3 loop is CASSPSRGSGYEQYF. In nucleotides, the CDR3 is TGTGCCAGCAGCCCCAGCAGGGGGTCGGGGTACGAGCAGTACTTC.

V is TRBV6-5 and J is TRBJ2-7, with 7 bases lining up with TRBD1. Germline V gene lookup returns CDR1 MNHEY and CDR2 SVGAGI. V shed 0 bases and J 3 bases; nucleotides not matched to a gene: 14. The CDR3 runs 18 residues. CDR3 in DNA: TGTGCCAGCAGTTACTCGAGACCCACGGGACAGCTACGCTACGAGCAGTACTTC. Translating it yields CASSYSRPTGQLRYEQYF.

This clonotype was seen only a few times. CDR3 residues: CSAGDSFTYEQYF. CDR3 sequence (DNA): TGCAGTGCCGGGGACAGCTTCACCTACGAGCAGTACTTC. The rearrangement joins TRBV20-1 to TRBJ2-7; TRBD1 agrees at 7 bases. CDR1 and CDR2 (germline): DFQATT, SNEGSKA (reference sequence). Trimming at V came to 6 bases and at J to 2 bases, leaving 7 bases not matched to a gene. CDR3 length: 13 amino acids.

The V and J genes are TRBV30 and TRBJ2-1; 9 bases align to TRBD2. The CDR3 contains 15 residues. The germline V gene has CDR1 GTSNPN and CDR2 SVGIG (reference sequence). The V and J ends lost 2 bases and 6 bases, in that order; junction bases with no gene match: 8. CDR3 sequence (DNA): TGTGCCTGGAGTCAACCCGCGGGACTAGCCAATGAGCAGTTCTTC. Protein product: CAWSQPAGLANEQFF.

DNA of the CDR3: TGCAGCGTTGCCCCGGGGCCGGGTCGCACAGATACGCAGTATTTT. It yields the protein CSVAPGPGRTDTQYF. The chain uses TRBV29-1 and TRBJ2-3, with D possibly being TRBD1 or TRBD2 (5 bases each). The CDR3 is 15 residues long. Per germline, CDR1 SQVTM and CDR2 ANQGSEA. V was cut by 4 bases and J by 1 base, with 15 bases left in between.

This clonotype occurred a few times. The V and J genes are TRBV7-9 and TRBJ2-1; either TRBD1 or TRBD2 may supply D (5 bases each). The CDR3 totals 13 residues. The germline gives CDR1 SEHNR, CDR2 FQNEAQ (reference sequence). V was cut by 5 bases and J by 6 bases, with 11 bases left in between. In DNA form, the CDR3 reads TGTGCCAGCAGCCCTGGGACCCTCAATGAGCAGTTCTTC. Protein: CASSPGTLNEQFF.

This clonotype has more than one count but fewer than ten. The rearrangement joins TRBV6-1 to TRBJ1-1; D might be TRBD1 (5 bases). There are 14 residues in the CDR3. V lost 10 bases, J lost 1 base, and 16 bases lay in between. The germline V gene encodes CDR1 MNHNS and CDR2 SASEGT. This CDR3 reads CATFPGTKNTEAFF. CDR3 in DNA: TGTGCCACTTTTCCCGGGACGAAGAACACTGAAGCTTTCTTT.

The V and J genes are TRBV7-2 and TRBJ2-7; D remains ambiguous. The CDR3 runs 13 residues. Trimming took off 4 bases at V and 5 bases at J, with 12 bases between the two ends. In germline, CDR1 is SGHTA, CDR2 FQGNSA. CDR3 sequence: CASSSTQGHEQYF. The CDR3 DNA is TGTGCCAGCAGCTCGACCCAAGGGCACGAGCAGTACTTC.

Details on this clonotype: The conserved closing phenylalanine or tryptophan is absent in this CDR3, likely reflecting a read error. The CDR3 is CATSRFERGQGDEQFS. In DNA, the CDR3 is TGTGCCACCAGCAGGTTCGAGCGGGGACAAGGTGATGAGCAGTTCTCC. The chain is built from TRBV15 and TRBJ2-1, with D tentatively TRBD2 (7 bases). V was cut by 3 bases and J by 8 bases, with 20 bases left in between. Germline CDR1 and CDR2: LNHNV and YYDKDF (reference sequence). CDR3 length equals 16 residues.

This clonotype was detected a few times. The CDR3 is CASSGDHQGSFGEKLFF. In DNA, the CDR3 is TGTGCCAGCAGCGGAGACCACCAGGGTTCATTCGGAGAAAAACTGTTTTTT. The rearrangement links TRBV9 to TRBJ1-4; TRBD1 is a possible D gene (5 bases). V lost 3 bases and J lost 8, with 23 bases in between. The CDR3 is 17 amino acids. Germline-derived CDR1 and CDR2 are SGDLS and YYNGEE. Together with reference TRBV9 and TRBJ1-4, the CDR3 gives the full variable domain: DSGVTQTPKHLITATGQRVTLRCSPRSGDLSVYWYQQSLDQGLQFLIQYYNGEERAKGNILERFSAQQFPDLHSELNLSSLELGDSALYFCASSGDHQGSFGEKLFFGSGTQLSVL.

CDR3 sequence (DNA): TGCAGTGCTAGAGATTTCGGCTACAGGAATGAGCAGTTCTTC. Protein sequence: CSARDFGYRNEQFF. The genes are TRBV20-1 and TRBJ2-1, with a tentative D call TRBD1 (5 bases). This CDR3 is built from 14 residues. Germline CDR1 is DFQATT and CDR2 is SNEGSKA (reference sequence). Trimming removed 0 bases at V and 7 bases at J, with 13 bases between.

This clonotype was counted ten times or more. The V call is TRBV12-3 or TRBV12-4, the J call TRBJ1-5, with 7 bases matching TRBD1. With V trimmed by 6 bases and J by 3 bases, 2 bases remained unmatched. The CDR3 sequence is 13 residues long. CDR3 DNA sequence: TGTGCCAGCAGCGACAGGGCCAATCAGCCCCAGCATTTT. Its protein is CASSDRANQPQHF.

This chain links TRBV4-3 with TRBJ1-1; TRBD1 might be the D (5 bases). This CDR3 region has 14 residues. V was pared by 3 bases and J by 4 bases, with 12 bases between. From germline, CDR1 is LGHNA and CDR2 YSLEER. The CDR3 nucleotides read TGCGCCAGCAGCCACGGAATGGGGGGCACTGAAGCTTTCTTT. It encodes CASSHGMGGTEAFF.

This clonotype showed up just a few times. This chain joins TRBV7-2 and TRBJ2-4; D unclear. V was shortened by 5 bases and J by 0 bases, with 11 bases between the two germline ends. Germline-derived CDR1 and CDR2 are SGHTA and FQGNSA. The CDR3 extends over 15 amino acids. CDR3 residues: CASSPLGLAKNIQYF. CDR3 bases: TGTGCCAGCAGCCCTCTTGGCCTAGCCAAAAACATTCAGTACTTC.

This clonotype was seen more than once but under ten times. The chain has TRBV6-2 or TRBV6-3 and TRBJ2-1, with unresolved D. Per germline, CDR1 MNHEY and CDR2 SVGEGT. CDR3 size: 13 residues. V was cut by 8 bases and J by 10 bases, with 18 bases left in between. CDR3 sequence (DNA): TGTGCCAGCGGACCAGAAGGGTTCAAGGAGCAGTTCTTC. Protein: CASGPEGFKEQFF.

The CDR3, as DNA: TGTGCCAGCAGCCGAAGTACGGGACTAGCGGTTACGAACACCGGGGAGCTGTTTTTT. Encoded protein: CASSRSTGLAVTNTGELFF. The chain uses TRBV12-3 or TRBV12-4 and TRBJ2-2; 11 positions match TRBD2. Trimming cost V 6 bases and J 0 bases; bases outside gene matches: 12. This CDR3 has 19 residues.

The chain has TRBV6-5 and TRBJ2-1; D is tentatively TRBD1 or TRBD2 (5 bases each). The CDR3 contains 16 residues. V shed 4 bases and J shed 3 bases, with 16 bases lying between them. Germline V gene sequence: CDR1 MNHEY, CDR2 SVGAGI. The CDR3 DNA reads TGTGCCAGCAGTTCTTTGGGACCGGGTGACTACAATGAGCAGTTCTTC. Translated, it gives CASSSLGPGDYNEQFF.

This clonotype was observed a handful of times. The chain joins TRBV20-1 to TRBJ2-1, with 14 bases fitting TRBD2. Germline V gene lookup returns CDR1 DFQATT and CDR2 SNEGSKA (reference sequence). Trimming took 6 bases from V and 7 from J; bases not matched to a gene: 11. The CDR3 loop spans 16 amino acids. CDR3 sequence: CSASGLAGVRSNEQFF. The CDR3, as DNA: TGCAGTGCGTCGGGACTAGCGGGAGTCCGATCGAATGAGCAGTTCTTC.

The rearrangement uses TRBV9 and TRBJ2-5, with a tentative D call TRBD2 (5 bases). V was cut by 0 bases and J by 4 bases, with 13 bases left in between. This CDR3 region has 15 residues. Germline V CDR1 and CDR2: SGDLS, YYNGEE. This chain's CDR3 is CASSVVPEGRETQYF. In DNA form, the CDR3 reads TGTGCCAGCAGCGTAGTGCCTGAGGGCAGAGAGACCCAGTACTTC.

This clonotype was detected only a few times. In DNA, the CDR3 is TGTGCCAGCAGCTTGGGGGTAGCGCGCAACAATGAGCAGTTCTTC. This sequence encodes CASSLGVARNNEQFF. V and J are TRBV5-6 and TRBJ2-1; tentatively, D is TRBD2 (5 bases). The CDR3 contains 15 residues. V lost 0 bases and J 5 bases, leaving 12 bases between the germline ends. Germline CDR1 is SGHDT and CDR2 is YYEEEE.